This T cell receptor beta chain was retrieved from a study of T-cell memory formation after mild COVID-19. Study in general: There were largely donor-specific TCR clusters. Overall study results and limits: Pre-infection memory carried some responding clones, suggesting that cross-reactive memory joined.

This clonotype was found a few times. Antigen: not known. V was pared by 6 bases and J by 3 bases, with 9 bases of the junction left unmatched. The CDR3 length is 16 residues. TCRdb passed the 5' RACE reads through MiXCR, listing each CDR3 protein once. The sample yields roughly 510,000 distinct CDR3 sequences, approximately 15% seen once. V usage is TRBV12-3 or TRBV12-4 and J usage is TRBJ2-3; 10 nucleotides line up with TRBD2. The sequencing sample was made of PBMCs or a T cell subset sorted from them (not recorded which). This clonotype originated in an adult woman who had mild COVID-19 (a few samples of this study predate the infection). Cell type and time point are not known. CDR3 protein: CASRLSSGGWTDTQYF. In DNA form, the CDR3 reads TGTGCCAGCAGATTATCTAGCGGGGGATGGACAGATACGCAGTATTTT.